One and the same sample provided the 24 T cell receptor beta chains below, sequenced in a study of sequential checkpoint blockade in melanoma. Produced via immunoSEQ multiplex PCR; TCRdb's table is partial and in-frame only. The sample includes 10,000 to 15,000 clones, around a fifth of them seen just once. Documented treatment: randomized to nivolumab then ipilimumab (arm A) or the reverse (arm B). The specimen comprised tumor tissue (inferred from file names), sampled from a patient given nivolumab and ipilimumab in sequence. The receptors derive from a human donor with melanoma.

V gene TRBV7-5 combines with J gene TRBJ1-5; TRBD1 is the table's D call, not checked against the DNA. TRBV7-5 is deemed a pseudogene. The CDR3 has 17 amino acids. CDR3 coding DNA: TGTGCCAGCAGCTTGGTCGGACAGGGGTTTGGCAATCAGCCCCAGCATTTT. Amino acid sequence: CASSLVGQGFGNQPQHF.

This clone was counted only a few times. V is TRBV18 and J is TRBJ2-2, with 7 bases aligning to TRBD1. From germline, CDR1 is KGHSH and CDR2 LQKENI. The CDR3 runs 15 residues. V was pared by 3 bases and J by 4 bases, with 5 bases of the junction left unmatched. The CDR3 sequence is CASSPRQGATGELFF. The CDR3 nucleotides read TGTGCCAGCTCACCCCGACAGGGCGCCACCGGGGAGCTGTTTTTT. Together with reference TRBV18 and TRBJ2-2, the CDR3 gives the full variable domain: NAGVMQNPRHLVRRRGQEARLRCSPMKGHSHVYWYRQLPEEGLKFMVYLQKENIIDESGMPKERFSAEFPKEGPSILRIQQVVRGDSAAYFCASSPRQGATGELFFGEGSRLTVL.

This clone has a handful of counts. The chain recombines TRBV11-3 with TRBJ2-2, with a possible D match to TRBD1 (5 bases). Germline CDR1 and CDR2: SGHNT and YENEEA. The CDR3 is 15 amino acids. V gave up 5 bases and J gave up 7 bases, with 17 bases separating them. As DNA, the CDR3 is TGTGCCAGCAGCACCTCCAGGGCATCGGGCGGGGAGCTGTTTTTT. Translation gives CASSTSRASGGELFF.

This clone occurred a few times. The chain joins TRBV9 to TRBJ2-3; 7 bases fit TRBD1. With V trimmed by 4 bases and J by 2 bases, 7 bases remained unmatched. There are 15 residues in the CDR3. Per germline, CDR1 SGDLS and CDR2 YYNGEE. The CDR3 reads CASSFWGQPTDTQYF. In DNA form, the CDR3 reads TGTGCCAGCAGCTTCTGGGGACAGCCCACAGATACGCAGTATTTT.

The chain is built from TRBV5-1 and TRBJ2-3; D gene ambiguous. Deletions cut 4 bases from V and 6 bases from J, with 21 bases between. This CDR3 comprises 16 residues. Germline-derived CDR1 and CDR2 are SGHRS and YFSETQ. The CDR3 protein is CASSPEYMAERDTQYF. The CDR3 coding sequence is TGCGCCAGCAGCCCCGAATACATGGCAGAAAGGGATACGCAGTATTTT.

J is TRBJ2-3 and V is TRBV9; D is ambiguous. V was pared by 5 bases and J by 0 bases, with 7 bases between. Germline CDR1 reads SGDLS; CDR2 reads YYNGEE. The CDR3 spans 13 residues. The CDR3 DNA follows: TGTGCCAGCAGGCCCTTAAGCACAGATACGCAGTATTTT. Translation: CASRPLSTDTQYF.

The rearrangement uses TRBV7-7 and TRBJ1-6, with TRBD1 identical over 7 bases. The CDR3 length is 16 residues. Germline V gene data show CDR1 as SSHAT and CDR2 as FNYEAQ (reference sequence). Trimming at V came to 5 bases and at J to 2 bases, leaving 6 bases not matched to a gene. This chain's CDR3 is CASSRIGQAYNSPLHF. As DNA, the CDR3 is TGTGCCAGCAGCCGAATAGGACAGGCCTATAATTCACCCCTCCACTTT.

This clone was seen a handful of times. This chain joins TRBV9 and TRBJ2-2; tentative D call: TRBD2 (6 bases). Deletions cut 0 bases from V and 2 bases from J, with 11 bases between. This CDR3 spans 16 amino acids. Per germline, CDR1 SGDLS and CDR2 YYNGEE. The CDR3 sequence is CASSVVAGINTGELFF. CDR3 nucleotides: TGTGCCAGCAGCGTAGTCGCGGGAATTAACACCGGGGAGCTGTTTTTT.

The chain is built from TRBV30 and TRBJ2-5; the D is unclear. V was clipped by 2 bases and J by 5 bases, with 9 bases between them. This CDR3 contains 12 residues. The germline CDR1 and CDR2 sequences are GTSNPN and SVGIG (reference sequence). The CDR3 spells CAWSSDGETQYF. The CDR3, as DNA: TGTGCCTGGAGTTCGGACGGTGAGACCCAGTACTTC.

This chain links TRBV9 with TRBJ2-5; TRBD1 agrees at 7 bases. Germline-derived CDR1 and CDR2 are SGDLS and YYNGEE. The J segment lost 5 bases and the V segment lost 3 bases, leaving 10 bases of the junction unmatched. The CDR3 runs to 15 residues. The CDR3 sequence is CASSGRDSRWETQYF. The CDR3 DNA reads TGTGCCAGCAGCGGCCGGGACAGCCGGTGGGAGACCCAGTACTTC.

In its sample, this clone is medium-sized (0.01 to 0.1%). This rearrangement joins TRBV11-3 to TRBJ1-2; 7 bases align to TRBD1. The length of the CDR3 is 16 residues. From germline, CDR1 is SGHNT and CDR2 YENEEA. With V trimmed by 7 bases and J by 0 bases, 11 bases remained unmatched. The CDR3 sequence: CASTPMGTAANYGYTF. The DNA of the CDR3 is TGTGCCAGCACCCCGATGGGGACAGCCGCTAACTATGGCTACACCTTC.

A few counts support this clone. The genes are TRBV6-8 and TRBJ1-1; D not resolved. The length of the CDR3 is 12 residues. Per germline, CDR1 MNHGY and CDR2 SAAAGT. V was shortened by 5 bases and J by 12 bases, with 16 bases between the two germline ends. Here the CDR3 DNA reads TGTGCCAGCAGTGACCCTGCGGACGTGACTTTCTTT. It yields the protein CASSDPADVTFF.

The CDR3 loop is CASSEDLGQAYEQYF. CDR3 nucleotide sequence: TGTGCCAGCAGTGAGGACCTGGGACAGGCCTACGAGCAGTACTTC. J is TRBJ2-7 and V is TRBV6-8; 8 bases are a match to TRBD1. The length of the CDR3 is 15 residues. V gave up 5 bases and J gave up 2 bases; unmatched junction bases: 8. Per the germline V gene, CDR1 is MNHGY and CDR2 is SAAAGT.

This clone was observed many times. The chain couples TRBV6-8 to TRBJ1-1, with D possibly matching TRBD1 (6 bases). V was cut by 2 bases and J by 5 bases, with 9 bases left in between. This CDR3 has 13 amino acids. Germline assignment: CDR1 MNHGY and CDR2 SAAAGT. The CDR3 is CASSYAGTTEAFF. CDR3 DNA sequence: TGTGCCAGCAGTTACGCCGGGACAACTGAAGCTTTCTTT.

This clone was found a few times. V gene TRBV9 combines with J gene TRBJ2-3; no reliable D call. The CDR3 loop spans 12 amino acids. V was pared by 3 bases and J by 4 bases, with 6 bases between. Germline CDR1 is SGDLS and CDR2 is YYNGEE. The CDR3 sequence: CASSALPDTQYF. CDR3 DNA: TGTGCCAGCAGCGCTCTTCCAGATACGCAGTATTTT.

The chain combines TRBV11-3 with TRBJ2-1, with D hard to call. Trimming cost V 0 bases and J 4 bases, with 10 bases left between them. The CDR3 sequence is 15 residues long. Looked up from germline, CDR1 is SGHNT and CDR2 is YENEEA. The CDR3 sequence is CASSLERGVYNEQFF. The CDR3, as DNA: TGTGCCAGCAGCTTAGAGCGAGGAGTATACAATGAGCAGTTCTTC.

The V call is TRBV6-8, the J call TRBJ1-5; tentatively, D is TRBD1 (5 bases). Germline V gene sequence: CDR1 MNHGY, CDR2 SAAAGT. V was cut by 2 bases and J by 5 bases, with 10 bases left in between. The CDR3 has 14 amino acids. The CDR3 sequence is CASSYGQGYQPQHF. CDR3 DNA sequence: TGTGCCAGCAGTTACGGGCAGGGTTATCAGCCCCAGCATTTT.

This clone was counted a few times. The rearrangement uses TRBV29-1 and TRBJ1-1; 8 nucleotides agree with TRBD1. Germline V gene data show CDR1 as SQVTM and CDR2 as ANQGSEA. With 4 bases clipped from V and 1 base from J, the junction kept 5 bases outside the gene matches. The CDR3 runs 14 residues. The CDR3 sequence is CSVVWGTGNTEAFF. DNA of the CDR3: TGCAGCGTTGTGTGGGGGACAGGGAACACTGAAGCTTTCTTT.

The table lists this clone with a few counts. V and J are TRBV6-8 and TRBJ1-5; tentatively, D is TRBD1 (6 bases). The CDR3 totals 14 residues. Trimming removed 7 bases from V and 0 bases from J, with 10 bases in between. Germline V gene data show CDR1 as MNHGY and CDR2 as SAAAGT. The CDR3 nucleotides are TGTGCCAGCACCGGGACACTTAGCAATCAGCCCCAGCATTTT. It codes for CASTGTLSNQPQHF.

This chain uses TRBV18 with TRBJ1-1; perhaps TRBD1 as D (5 bases). Germline CDR1 is KGHSH and CDR2 is LQKENI. The ends were cut back, 3 bases at V and 3 bases at J, with 26 bases in the middle. This CDR3 region has 19 residues. CDR3 bases: TGTGCCAGCTCACCGAGCGACGGATTGGTGGGACTAATGGACACTGAAGCTTTCTTT. Translation: CASSPSDGLVGLMDTEAFF.

J is TRBJ1-1 and V is TRBV28; possible D gene TRBD1, 6 bases. The CDR3 covers 15 residues. Trimming left V 8 bases short and J 2 bases short, with 18 bases between. Germline V gene lookup returns CDR1 MDHEN and CDR2 SYDVKM. This CDR3 reads CASRNQGYSNTEAFF. The CDR3 nucleotides are TGTGCCAGCCGGAACCAGGGGTACTCAAACACTGAAGCTTTCTTT. Looking up the rest from reference TRBV28 and TRBJ1-1 gives the full variable domain: DVKVTQSSRYLVKRTGEKVFLECVQDMDHENMFWYRQDPGLGLRLIYFSYDVKMKEKGDIPEGYSVSREKKERFSLILESASTNQTSMYLCASRNQGYSNTEAFFGQGTRLTVV.

V and J are TRBV4-1 and TRBJ2-7; the D gene is possibly TRBD1 (9 bases). The CDR3 is 17 residues long. The germline V gene encodes CDR1 MGHRA and CDR2 YSYEKL. V lost 3 bases and J lost 6, with 24 bases in between. The CDR3 DNA reads as TGCGCCAGCAGCCATGTCCGGGACAGGGCCCGGGGGGGCGAGCAGTACTTC. It translates to CASSHVRDRARGGEQYF.

The rearrangement links TRBV12-5 to TRBJ2-3, with TRBD2 matching 10 bases. The V segment lost 7 bases and the J segment 13 bases; nucleotides outside the gene matches: 17. CDR3 length equals 15 residues. Germline V gene lookup returns CDR1 LGHNT and CDR2 FRNRAP. CDR3 sequence (DNA): TGTGCTAGTGCCCCAATGATCCGGCTAGCGGGAGTGGAGTATTTT. Translation: CASAPMIRLAGVEYF.

This clone was counted many times. Written as DNA, the CDR3 is TGTGCCAGCAGCTTGTGGGTGGGCGGCCAAGCAACTAATGAAAAACTGTTTTTT. Translating it yields CASSLWVGGQATNEKLFF. The chain recombines TRBV11-3 with TRBJ1-4, with D unclear. Germline V lookup: CDR1 SGHNT, CDR2 YENEEA. Trimming took off 3 bases at V and 0 bases at J, with 17 bases between the two ends. The CDR3 runs 18 residues.